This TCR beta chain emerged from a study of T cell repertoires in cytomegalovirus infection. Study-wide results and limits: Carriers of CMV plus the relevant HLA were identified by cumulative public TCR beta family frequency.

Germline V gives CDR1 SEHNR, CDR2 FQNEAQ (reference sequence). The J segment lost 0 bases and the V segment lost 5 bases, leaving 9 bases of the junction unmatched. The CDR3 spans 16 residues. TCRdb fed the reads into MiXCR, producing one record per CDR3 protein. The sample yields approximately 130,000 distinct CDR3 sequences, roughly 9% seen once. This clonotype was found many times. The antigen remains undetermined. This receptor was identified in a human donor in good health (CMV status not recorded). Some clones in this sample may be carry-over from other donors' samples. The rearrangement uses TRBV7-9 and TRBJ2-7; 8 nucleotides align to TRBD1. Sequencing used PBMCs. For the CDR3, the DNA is TGTGCCAGCAGCCCCTGGACAGGGAAGAGCTCCTACGAGCAGTACTTC. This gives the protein CASSPWTGKSSYEQYF.